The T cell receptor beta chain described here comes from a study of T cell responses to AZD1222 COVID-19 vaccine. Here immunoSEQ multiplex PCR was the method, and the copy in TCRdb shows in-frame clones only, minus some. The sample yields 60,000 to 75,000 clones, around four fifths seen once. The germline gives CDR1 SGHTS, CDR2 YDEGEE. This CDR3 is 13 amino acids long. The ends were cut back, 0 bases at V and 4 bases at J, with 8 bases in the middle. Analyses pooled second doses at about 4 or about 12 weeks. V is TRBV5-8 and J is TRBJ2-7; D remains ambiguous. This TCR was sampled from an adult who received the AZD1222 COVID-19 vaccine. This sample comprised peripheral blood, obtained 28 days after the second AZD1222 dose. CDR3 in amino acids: CASSLGPIYEQYF. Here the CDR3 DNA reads TGTGCCAGCAGCTTGGGACCGATATACGAGCAGTACTTC.